This is a list of T cell receptor beta chains from one sample in a study. MiXCR was run by TCRdb on the 5' RACE reads, yielding one entry per CDR3 protein. The sample lists fewer than 60,000 distinct CDR3 sequences; 28% were seen once. Sequencing was carried out using naive CD4+ T cells sorted from blood. These receptors were obtained from a female donor with breast cancer. Both conserved end residues are part of each CDR3. The D gene is left open where the match is weak. Part of the rows lack a size; the others show once, few, many or a class for expanded clones.

d_call,clone_size,j_call,cdr3_length,v_call,cdr3_aa,cdr3_nt
-,-,TRBJ2-2,16,TRBV20-1,CSARGGGKRNTGELFF,TGCAGTGCTAGAGGGGGTGGGAAGCGGAACACCGGGGAGCTGTTTTTT
TRBD1,many,TRBJ2-4,15,TRBV9,CASSVGVDRENIQYF,TGTGCCAGCAGCGTAGGTGTGGACAGGGAAAACATTCAGTACTTC
TRBD2,-,TRBJ2-1,15,TRBV4-2,CASSQDGTTSNEQFF,TGTGCCAGCAGCCAAGATGGGACTACTTCCAATGAGCAGTTCTTC
TRBD1,few,TRBJ1-1,16,TRBV7-9,CASSLGNTGQTAEAFF,TGTGCCAGCAGCTTGGGGAATACGGGACAGACCGCTGAAGCTTTCTTT
-,-,TRBJ1-2,16,TRBV4-1,CASSQGRGEANYGYTF,TGCGCCAGCAGCCAAGGCAGGGGCGAAGCTAACTATGGCTACACCTTC
-,few,TRBJ1-3,14,TRBV29-1,CSVNGGDSGNTIYF,TGCAGCGTGAACGGGGGGGACTCTGGAAACACCATATATTTT
TRBD1,few,TRBJ1-1,15,TRBV7-2,CASSWRTGANTEAFF,TGTGCCAGCAGCTGGAGGACAGGGGCTAACACTGAAGCTTTCTTT
-,few,TRBJ1-2,15,TRBV4-3,CASSQSGQGLRGYTF,TGCGCCAGCAGCCAATCGGGACAAGGACTACGCGGCTACACCTTC
-,few,TRBJ2-5,12,TRBV5-4,CASSPESGAQYF,TGTGCCAGCAGCCCAGAATCGGGGGCCCAGTACTTC
-,-,TRBJ2-2,16,TRBV7-3,CASSLSIQASTGELFF,TGTGCCAGCAGCTTAAGTATACAGGCGAGCACCGGGGAGCTGTTTTTT
-,few,TRBJ1-1,13,TRBV10-3,CAISFQGGSEAFF,TGTGCCATCAGTTTTCAGGGCGGCTCTGAAGCTTTCTTT
-,few,TRBJ2-5,15,TRBV6-5,CASSLQGTPQETQYF,TGTGCCAGCAGCTTACAGGGAACCCCCCAAGAGACCCAGTACTTC
-,few,TRBJ2-2,16,TRBV7-3,CASSLKSHPYTGELFF,TGTGCCAGCAGCTTAAAGTCGCATCCATATACCGGGGAGCTGTTTTTT
-,few,TRBJ2-6,18,TRBV20-1,CSARSSQGGNSGANVLTF,TGCAGTGCTAGAAGTTCACAGGGGGGGAACTCTGGGGCCAACGTCCTGACTTTC
TRBD2,few,TRBJ2-3,18,TRBV7-9,CASSLLGGLAGLTDTQYF,TGTGCCAGCAGCTTGTTGGGAGGACTAGCGGGGCTCACAGATACGCAGTATTTT
TRBD1,-,TRBJ2-3,13,TRBV20-1,CSANDRGLDTQYF,TGCAGTGCTAATGACAGGGGACTAGATACGCAGTATTTT
-,-,TRBJ2-7,12,TRBV20-1,CSATDFTREQYF,TGCAGTGCGACGGATTTCACCCGCGAGCAGTACTTC
-,few,TRBJ2-5,12,TRBV10-3,CAMGRQQETQYF,TGTGCCATGGGGAGACAGCAAGAGACCCAGTACTTC
TRBD1,-,TRBJ2-7,14,TRBV29-1,CSASTGALSYEQYF,TGCAGCGCATCGACAGGGGCACTCTCCTACGAGCAGTACTTC
-,-,TRBJ2-1,13,TRBV28,CASRIPGGNEQFF,TGTGCCAGCAGAATCCCAGGAGGCAATGAGCAGTTCTTC
TRBD2,-,TRBJ2-1,14,TRBV5-6,CASSFSGGGYEQFF,TGTGCCAGCAGCTTCAGCGGGGGGGGGTATGAGCAGTTCTTC
TRBD2,-,TRBJ2-1,18,TRBV4-2,CASSQGGTSGGALNEQFF,TGTGCCAGCAGCCAAGGAGGAACTAGCGGGGGGGCTCTCAATGAGCAGTTCTTC
-,-,TRBJ2-7,11,TRBV5-5,CASSLADEQYF,TGTGCCAGCAGCTTAGCAGACGAGCAGTACTTC
-,few,TRBJ1-3,12,TRBV2,CASAKVGNTIYF,TGTGCCAGCGCCAAGGTCGGAAACACCATATATTTT
-,few,TRBJ2-2,15,TRBV20-1,CSARDYRLNTGELFF,TGCAGTGCTAGAGATTACAGGTTAAACACCGGGGAGCTGTTTTTT
-,medium-sized,TRBJ2-5,16,TRBV9,CASSPSATDVRGTQYF,TGTGCCAGCAGCCCATCAGCGACGGACGTACGGGGGACCCAGTACTTC
-,few,TRBJ1-2,13,TRBV5-1,CASRKTDNYGYTF,TGCGCCAGCCGCAAAACAGATAACTATGGCTACACCTTC
TRBD2,-,TRBJ2-3,16,TRBV9,CASSSWTSGTGNTQYF,TGTGCCAGCAGCTCCTGGACTAGCGGGACAGGAAATACGCAGTATTTT
-,-,TRBJ2-5,15,TRBV9,CASSVDPSLQETQYF,TGTGCCAGCAGCGTAGACCCGAGCCTCCAAGAGACCCAGTACTTC
TRBD1,many,TRBJ2-5,13,TRBV7-3,CASSLGTEETQYF,TGTGCCAGCAGCTTAGGGACAGAAGAGACCCAGTACTTC
-,-,TRBJ2-2,15,TRBV7-6,CASSLVAANTGELFF,TGTGCCAGCAGCTTAGTTGCTGCGAACACCGGGGAGCTGTTTTTT
-,few,TRBJ2-2,12,TRBV20-1,CSARDSAGELFF,TGCAGTGCTAGAGATTCCGCCGGGGAGCTGTTTTTT
TRBD1,-,TRBJ2-1,15,TRBV6-2/TRBV6-3,CASSWGPGGSSEQFF,TGTGCCAGCAGTTGGGGTCCAGGGGGCTCTAGTGAGCAGTTCTTC
TRBD2,many,TRBJ2-7,15,TRBV11-2,CASSLEGLAQYEQYF,TGTGCCAGCAGCTTAGAGGGACTAGCACAGTACGAGCAGTACTTC
-,-,TRBJ2-5,15,TRBV6-1,CASSEYYSHGETQYF,TGTGCCAGCAGTGAATATTACAGCCACGGAGAGACCCAGTACTTC
-,few,TRBJ2-7,14,TRBV9,CASSVGTLPYEQYF,TGTGCCAGCAGCGTAGGGACGCTTCCCTACGAGCAGTACTTC
-,-,TRBJ1-1,11,TRBV30,CAWSGRNEAFF,TGTGCCTGGAGTGGTCGAAATGAAGCTTTCTTT
-,-,TRBJ1-4,14,TRBV6-5,CASRRTASNEKLFF,TGTGCCAGCAGACGGACAGCTAGTAATGAAAAACTGTTTTTT
-,few,TRBJ1-2,14,TRBV5-1,CASSNGRGNYGYTF,TGCGCCAGCAGTAACGGCCGGGGGAACTATGGCTACACCTTC
TRBD1,-,TRBJ1-5,13,TRBV7-3,CASSPGGGQPQHF,TGTGCCAGCAGCCCAGGGGGAGGGCAGCCCCAGCATTTT
TRBD1,once,TRBJ1-5,15,TRBV5-5,CASSSDRVGGKPQHF,TGTGCCAGCAGCTCGGACAGGGTTGGGGGGAAGCCCCAGCATTTT
TRBD1,few,TRBJ1-2,14,TRBV6-2/TRBV6-3,CASSIQGTNYGYTF,TGTGCCAGCAGTATACAGGGGACCAACTATGGCTACACCTTC
TRBD1,-,TRBJ1-2,15,TRBV5-1,CARSSIDRGGWGYTF,TGCGCCAGGAGCTCCATCGACAGGGGTGGATGGGGCTACACCTTC
TRBD2,many,TRBJ2-5,15,TRBV12-3/TRBV12-4,CASSSGLAVGETQYF,TGTGCCAGCAGTTCGGGACTAGCAGTAGGGGAGACCCAGTACTTC
-,many,TRBJ2-1,15,TRBV6-1,CASSELVRVSDEQFF,TGTGCCAGCAGTGAATTGGTGAGAGTTTCGGATGAGCAGTTCTTC
-,-,TRBJ1-5,14,TRBV29-1,CSVGSDSLNQPQHF,TGCAGCGTTGGTTCGGACAGCCTCAATCAGCCCCAGCATTTT
TRBD2,few,TRBJ2-2,15,TRBV9,CASSVQAGGTGELFF,TGTGCCAGCAGCGTTCAAGCGGGAGGCACCGGGGAGCTGTTTTTT
-,few,TRBJ2-1,15,TRBV5-4,CASSPGAQMGNEQFF,TGTGCCAGCAGCCCCGGGGCGCAGATGGGCAATGAGCAGTTCTTC
-,few,TRBJ2-7,16,TRBV4-1,CASSQFDRVVVYEQYF,TGCGCCAGCAGCCAATTTGACCGGGTCGTAGTTTACGAGCAGTACTTC